This TCR beta chain appears in the sequencing data of a study of a mutant IDH1 vaccine in newly diagnosed glioma. Whole-study context: Among treated patients, approximately 62% were male and 37.5% female, and mean age was about 41 years.

Study results and limitations: Apparently unrelated to pseudoprogression were changes in the top peripheral T cell clonotypes.

Concerning this clone: The target antigen is unknown.

Using immunoSEQ multiplex PCR, the repertoire was profiled, and TCRdb retains in-frame clones only, with some absent. The repertoire consists of 50,000 to 55,000 clones, with approximately 64% occurring once and the leading ten covering around 4.8%. Time point reported: week 47, end of study. It was 300 ug of mutant IDH1 20-mer peptide that made up each vaccine dose, given with topical imiquimod. The donors had new WHO grade 3 or 4 astrocytomas; these were IDH1-mutant and ATRX-lost. The V gene end was trimmed by 0 bases and the J gene end by 2 bases; junction bases not matched to a gene: 0. Germline assignment: CDR1 WNHNN and CDR2 SYGVQD (reference sequence). This CDR3 is 14 amino acids long.

V and J are TRBV10-1 and TRBJ2-5; 7 positions agree with TRBD1. Here the sequenced sample was peripheral blood mononuclear cells (PBMCs), taken from a glioma patient whose treatment included an IDH1 peptide vaccine. The receptor comes from a man between 40 and 49 years old with glioma. Some clones in this sample may be carry-over from other donors' samples. The CDR3 nucleotides read TGCGCCAGCAGTGAGTCGACAGGGCAAGAGACCCAGTACTTC. Protein product: CASSESTGQETQYF.